This T cell receptor beta chain appears in the sequencing data of a study of blood T cell repertoires in COVID-19. V was cut by 4 bases and J by 3 bases, with 22 bases left in between. This CDR3 has 17 residues. Germline-derived CDR1 and CDR2 are MNHEY and SMNVEV (reference sequence). The table came from immunoSEQ multiplex PCR; TCRdb's copy has only in-frame clones and leaves some out. The table has 380,000 or so clones, around 87% seen once. This sequence was found in a man between 25 and 39 years old who had recovered from COVID-19. What was sequenced was PBMCs or T cells enriched from blood (not recorded which). The chain combines TRBV27 with TRBJ2-7, with a weak D call TRBD2 (6 bases). The CDR3: CASSSRRGGKEIYEQYF. In DNA, the CDR3 is TGTGCCAGCAGTTCCCGACGTGGGGGGAAGGAGATCTACGAGCAGTACTTC.